A single sample gave rise to the 22 T cell receptor beta chains below, sequenced in a study of response to subunit inactivated influenza vaccine. Each CDR3 protein is one row after TCRdb ran MiXCR on the RT-PCR reads. The sample holds about 540,000 distinct CDR3 sequences, around a quarter seen once. The sample was also linked to a second study, of T cells expressing NK-cell markers. That publication notes: It was by 5'RACE template switching with UMIs that TCR beta cDNA was made.

Material: CD4+ T cells sorted from PBMCs, obtained 12 days after vaccination. Source of these receptors: a man aged 50 or older who received an inactivated influenza vaccine.

This clonotype was recorded a few times. The rearrangement links TRBV3-1 to TRBJ1-2; D uncertain. CDR1 and CDR2 (germline): LGHDT, YNNKEL (reference sequence). The CDR3 is made up of 11 amino acids. Trimming pared 1 base from V and 7 bases from J, leaving 4 bases between. The CDR3 region is CASSQGGGYTF. CDR3 nucleotide sequence: TGTGCCAGCAGCCAAGGTGGTGGCTACACCTTC.

The chain recombines TRBV11-2 with TRBJ1-6; possibly TRBD1 for D (5 bases). The CDR3 is 15 residues long. The V gene lost 1 base and the J gene lost 8 bases, with 12 bases spanning the gap. CDR1 SGHAT and CDR2 FQNNGV come from the germline V gene. The CDR3 sequence is CASSLGQGLYSPLHF. The CDR3 DNA sequence: TGTGCCAGCAGCTTAGGTCAGGGACTATATTCACCCCTCCACTTT. Full variable domain (outside the CDR3, taken from reference TRBV11-2 and TRBJ1-6): EAGVAQSPRYKIIEKRQSVAFWCNPISGHATLYWYQQILGQGPKLLIQFQNNGVVDDSQLPKDRFSAERLKGVDSTLKIQPAKLEDSAVYLCASSLGQGLYSPLHFGNGTRLTVT.

V is TRBV2 and J is TRBJ2-7; D possibly uses TRBD1 or TRBD2 (5 bases each). Germline loops: CDR1 SNHLY, CDR2 FYNNEI. V dropped 7 bases and J dropped 6 bases, with 16 bases sitting between them. The CDR3 covers 13 residues. The chain's CDR3 is CASTGTARGEQYF. DNA for the CDR3: TGTGCCAGCACCGGGACGGCTAGAGGCGAGCAGTACTTC.

The CDR3 loop reads CASSSWTSGASYEQYF. Here the CDR3 DNA reads TGTGCCAGCAGTTCCTGGACTAGCGGGGCAAGCTACGAGCAGTACTTC. This chain joins TRBV28 and TRBJ2-7; 12 bases are a match to TRBD2. CDR1 and CDR2 from the germline V gene are MDHEN and SYDVKM. This CDR3 is 16 amino acids long. V was pared by 4 bases and J by 3 bases, with 7 bases of the junction left unmatched.

The chain carries TRBV9 and TRBJ2-3, with D possibly matching TRBD2 (6 bases). Germline CDR1 SGDLS, CDR2 YYNGEE. V was cut by 1 base and J by 0 bases, with 18 bases left in between. This CDR3 region has 18 residues. The CDR3 is CASSVTSTKFSSTDTQYF. The CDR3 DNA follows: TGTGCCAGCAGCGTAACTAGCACAAAATTCAGTAGCACAGATACGCAGTATTTT.

The genes are TRBV3-1 and TRBJ2-2; unclear D gene. This CDR3 region has 15 residues. V was pared by 4 bases and J by 4 bases, with 13 bases between. CDR1 LGHDT and CDR2 YNNKEL come from the germline V gene (reference sequence). The CDR3: CASSPKGSFTGELFF. The CDR3 DNA follows: TGTGCCAGCAGCCCCAAAGGATCATTCACCGGGGAGCTGTTTTTT.

The chain's CDR3 is CASSRGATSTDTQYF. CDR3 DNA: TGTGCCAGCAGCCGGGGGGCCACTAGCACAGATACGCAGTATTTT. The genes are TRBV6-1 and TRBJ2-3; perhaps TRBD2 as D (7 bases). The length of the CDR3 is 15 residues. The germline V gene encodes CDR1 MNHNS and CDR2 SASEGT. V dropped 6 bases and J dropped 0 bases, with 13 bases sitting between them.

This clonotype turned up a few times. This chain connects TRBV28 to TRBJ2-1; D uncertain. The length of the CDR3 is 14 residues. With 5 bases removed from V and 0 bases from J, the gap between germline ends came to 8 bases. From germline, CDR1 is MDHEN and CDR2 SYDVKM. CDR3 protein: CASSLKISYNEQFF. The DNA of the CDR3 is TGTGCCAGCAGTCTTAAGATCTCCTACAATGAGCAGTTCTTC.

The rearrangement joins TRBV18 to TRBJ2-5; 11 bases line up with TRBD1. The CDR3 spans 14 residues. With V trimmed by 5 bases and J by 5 bases, 4 bases remained unmatched. The germline CDR1 and CDR2 sequences are KGHSH and LQKENI. CDR3 nucleotide sequence: TGTGCCAGCTCAAGGGACAGGGGGTCTGAGACCCAGTACTTC. It yields the protein CASSRDRGSETQYF.

A few counts support this clonotype. This chain uses TRBV20-1 with TRBJ2-5, with unresolved D. The CDR3 sequence is 13 residues long. The germline V gene encodes CDR1 DFQATT and CDR2 SNEGSKA (reference sequence). Trimming took off 2 bases at V and 4 bases at J, with 11 bases between the two ends. DNA of the CDR3: TGCAGTGCTAGAAGGTCGGAGAGAGAGACCCAGTACTTC. It specifies CSARRSERETQYF.

A few counts support this clonotype. The chain couples TRBV7-2 to TRBJ1-1, with D unclear. CDR3 length: 14 amino acids. Per germline, CDR1 SGHTA and CDR2 FQGNSA. V gave up 5 bases and J gave up 1 base, with 11 bases separating them. Written as DNA, the CDR3 is TGTGCCAGCAGCCCCGGGAGATCGAACACTGAAGCTTTCTTT. It encodes CASSPGRSNTEAFF.

This sequence joins TRBV27 and TRBJ1-1, with D maybe TRBD1 (5 bases). Trimming removed 6 bases at V and 0 bases at J, with 11 bases between. There are 14 residues in the CDR3. Germline CDR1 MNHEY, CDR2 SMNVEV (reference sequence). The CDR3 region is CASRKQAMNTEAFF. DNA for the CDR3: TGTGCCAGCAGGAAACAGGCAATGAACACTGAAGCTTTCTTT.

In its sample, this clonotype was seen many times. As DNA, the CDR3 is TGTGCCATCAGTGAGTCCGGGCGGGGGGCGAATGAGCAGTTCTTC. Translation gives CAISESGRGANEQFF. The V and J genes are TRBV10-3 and TRBJ2-1; 8 nucleotides match TRBD2. The CDR3 is made up of 15 amino acids. Losses at the gene ends were 0 bases for V and 7 bases for J; bases not matched to a gene: 5. CDR1 and CDR2 (germline): ENHRY, SYGVKD.

This clonotype was counted only a few times. This chain uses TRBV6-2 or TRBV6-3 with TRBJ2-1; TRBD2 agrees at 8 bases. V was pared by 4 bases and J by 6 bases, with 8 bases of the junction left unmatched. The CDR3 contains 15 residues. Germline CDR1 and CDR2: MNHEY and SVGEGT. The CDR3 region is CASSSIRTSSNEQFF. As DNA, the CDR3 is TGTGCCAGCAGTTCAATTCGGACTAGCAGCAATGAGCAGTTCTTC.

This clonotype turned up a few times. This chain joins TRBV5-1 and TRBJ2-7; D is uncertain. With 2 bases removed from V and 0 bases from J, the gap between germline ends came to 9 bases. Germline assignment: CDR1 SGHRS and CDR2 YFSETQ. The CDR3 totals 14 residues. The CDR3 spells CASSLQTSSYEQYF. CDR3 in DNA: TGCGCCAGCAGCTTACAGACTTCCTCCTACGAGCAGTACTTC.

The chain combines TRBV7-6 with TRBJ1-4; possibly TRBD1 for D (6 bases). CDR3 size: 14 residues. Looked up from germline, CDR1 is SGHVS and CDR2 is FNYEAQ. V gave up 5 bases and J gave up 6 bases, with 13 bases separating them. CDR3 sequence reads: CASSGGGIDEKLFF. The CDR3 DNA reads TGTGCCAGCAGCGGGGGGGGCATTGATGAAAAACTGTTTTTT.

The V gene is TRBV7-9, the J gene TRBJ2-1; D is possibly TRBD1 or TRBD2 (6 bases each). V lost 1 base and J 6 bases, leaving 13 bases between the germline ends. Germline V lookup: CDR1 SEHNR, CDR2 FQNEAQ (reference sequence). The CDR3 loop spans 15 amino acids. CDR3 DNA sequence: TGTGCCAGCAGCTTAGGTGTCGGGGGCATCAATGAGCAGTTCTTC. This encodes CASSLGVGGINEQFF.

The V and J genes are TRBV20-1 and TRBJ2-2; 9 nucleotides line up with TRBD2. CDR3 length equals 17 residues. CDR1 and CDR2 from the germline V gene are DFQATT and SNEGSKA (reference sequence). The V segment lost 0 bases and the J segment 1 base; nucleotides outside the gene matches: 6. CDR3 region: CSARENLLAGNTGELFF. Written as DNA, the CDR3 is TGCAGTGCTAGAGAGAATTTACTAGCGGGGAACACCGGGGAGCTGTTTTTT.

This clonotype has a handful of counts. The V gene is TRBV3-1, the J gene TRBJ1-2; D ambiguous. The germline CDR1 and CDR2 sequences are LGHDT and YNNKEL (reference sequence). The CDR3 totals 15 residues. With 1 base removed from V and 1 base from J, the gap between germline ends came to 10 bases. CDR3: CASSQGTAFNYGYTF. CDR3 nucleotide sequence: TGTGCCAGCAGCCAAGGGACTGCCTTTAACTATGGCTACACCTTC.

In its sample, this clonotype was seen a few times. The chain uses TRBV4-3 and TRBJ2-3, with 7 positions matching TRBD2. CDR3 length: 16 amino acids. V gave up 0 bases and J gave up 5 bases; unmatched junction bases: 8. Germline V gene data show CDR1 as LGHNA and CDR2 as YSLEER. The CDR3 here is CASSQDSGGKVDTQYF. CDR3 sequence (DNA): TGCGCCAGCAGCCAAGACTCCGGGGGGAAAGTAGATACGCAGTATTTT.

V gene TRBV6-1 combines with J gene TRBJ1-2, with D possibly TRBD1 on 5 matching bases. The ends were cut back, 3 bases at V and 4 bases at J, with 12 bases in the middle. The CDR3 extends over 14 amino acids. Germline V gene sequence: CDR1 MNHNS, CDR2 SASEGT. CDR3 loop: CASSDRVQVYGYTF. The CDR3 DNA follows: TGTGCCAGCAGTGACAGGGTTCAGGTCTATGGCTACACCTTC.

The genes are TRBV4-3 and TRBJ2-1, with unresolved D. Germline-derived CDR1 and CDR2 are LGHNA and YSLEER. The CDR3 sequence is 18 residues long. V was clipped by 0 bases and J by 1 base, with 16 bases between them. CDR3 nucleotide sequence: TGCGCCAGCAGCCAAGACCTAGGCCCAAAAGGGTCCTACAATGAGCAGTTCTTC. Protein sequence: CASSQDLGPKGSYNEQFF.